The 13 T cell receptor beta chains listed next were all sequenced from one sample in a study of sequential checkpoint blockade in melanoma. The treatment was: randomized to nivolumab then ipilimumab (arm A) or the reverse (arm B). Profiling relied on immunoSEQ multiplex PCR, and the TCRdb table lists in-frame clones only, not all of them. The sample records 12,000 or so clones, about four fifths being singletons. Here the sequenced sample was CD8+ T cells sorted from blood (inferred from file names), taken from a patient given nivolumab and ipilimumab in sequence. The source of these receptors is a human donor with melanoma.

The chain recombines TRBV5-4 with TRBJ2-2; no firm D call. The CDR3 length is 18 residues. Germline values: CDR1 SGHNT, CDR2 YYREEE (reference sequence). V was trimmed by 4 bases and J by 0 bases, leaving 19 bases between them. This CDR3 reads CASSGGPPTASNTGELFF. In DNA form, the CDR3 reads TGTGCCAGCAGCGGCGGCCCCCCCACCGCCTCGAACACCGGGGAGCTGTTTTTT.

The chain carries TRBV5-6 and TRBJ2-5; TRBD1 is a possible D gene (6 bases). V gave up 4 bases and J gave up 4 bases, with 14 bases separating them. From germline, CDR1 is SGHDT and CDR2 YYEEEE. CDR3 length: 14 amino acids. The CDR3 is CASSRQEGLETQYF. The CDR3 DNA is TGTGCCAGCAGCCGACAGGAAGGGTTAGAGACCCAGTACTTC.

The genes are TRBV27 and TRBJ2-7, with TRBD1 matching over 10 bases. The ends lost 2 bases at V and 2 bases at J; junction bases unmatched: 6. The CDR3 length is 16 residues. Germline V gene data show CDR1 as MNHEY and CDR2 as SMNVEV (reference sequence). The CDR3 region has the DNA TGTGCCAGCAGTTTACTCCGGGACAGGGGTCCCTACGAGCAGTACTTC. Residues: CASSLLRDRGPYEQYF.

This clone was detected only once. V usage is TRBV6-5 and J usage is TRBJ2-7; 7 bases fit TRBD1. The V gene end was trimmed by 6 bases and the J gene end by 3 bases; junction bases not matched to a gene: 8. The CDR3 totals 14 residues. Germline CDR1 reads MNHEY; CDR2 reads SVGAGI. In nucleotides, the CDR3 is TGTGCCAGCAGCCAGGGGGTGGTTAACTACGAGCAGTACTTC. Translation: CASSQGVVNYEQYF.

The rearrangement uses TRBV9 and TRBJ1-1; possible D gene TRBD1, 5 bases. The length of the CDR3 is 14 residues. The V gene lost 3 bases and the J gene lost 0 bases, with 9 bases spanning the gap. CDR1 is SGDLS and CDR2 is YYNGEE in the germline V gene. For the CDR3, the DNA is TGTGCCAGCAGCGAGGGGCATATGAACACTGAAGCTTTCTTT. This encodes CASSEGHMNTEAFF.

The gene calls are TRBV5-6 and TRBJ1-2; 7 nucleotides match TRBD1. Trimming cost V 1 base and J 6 bases; bases outside gene matches: 0. The length of the CDR3 is 12 residues. Germline V gives CDR1 SGHDT, CDR2 YYEEEE. The CDR3 sequence is CASSLQGDGYTF. DNA of the CDR3: TGTGCCAGCAGCTTGCAGGGGGATGGCTACACCTTC. Full variable domain (outside the CDR3, taken from reference TRBV5-6 and TRBJ1-2): DAGVTQSPTHLIKTRGQQVTLRCSPKSGHDTVSWYQQALGQGPQFIFQYYEEEERQRGNFPDRFSGHQFPNYSSELNVNALLLGDSALYLCASSLQGDGYTFGSGTRLTVV.

The genes are TRBV6-1 and TRBJ1-1; 7 nucleotides agree with TRBD1. The CDR3 has 16 residues. The germline V gene encodes CDR1 MNHNS and CDR2 SASEGT. Trimming removed 3 bases from V and 2 bases from J; junction bases left unmatched: 9. CDR3 bases: TGTGCCAGCAGTGAGAGGGACAGAGGAGTCAACACTGAAGCTTTCTTT. It translates to CASSERDRGVNTEAFF.

The V and J genes are TRBV4-1 and TRBJ1-5; unclear D gene. The CDR3 length is 15 residues. CDR1 and CDR2 (germline): MGHRA, YSYEKL. The V end lost 4 bases, the J end lost 0 bases, and 10 bases lay between the germline ends. CDR3 loop: CASSPEGASNQPQHF. CDR3 nucleotides: TGCGCCAGCAGCCCGGAGGGCGCTAGCAATCAGCCCCAGCATTTT.

The rearrangement joins TRBV6-1 to TRBJ2-1, with D possibly matching TRBD1 (5 bases). Deletions cut 1 base from V and 8 bases from J, with 9 bases between. Looked up from germline, CDR1 is MNHNS and CDR2 is SASEGT. CDR3 length: 13 residues. As DNA, the CDR3 is TGTGCCAGCAGTGAAGGGTGGGGCTATGAGCAGTTCTTC. It is translated as CASSEGWGYEQFF.

The chain carries TRBV27 and TRBJ1-2; 9 bases line up with TRBD1. CDR1 is MNHEY and CDR2 is SMNVEV in the germline V gene (reference sequence). The CDR3 has 15 residues. V shed 0 bases and J 5 bases; nucleotides not matched to a gene: 4. The CDR3 region is CASSLSPTGGYGYTF. The CDR3 nucleotides are TGTGCCAGCAGTTTATCCCCGACAGGGGGTTATGGCTACACCTTC.

The chain has TRBV27 and TRBJ2-3; 9 bases align to TRBD2. The CDR3 extends over 18 amino acids. The V gene's germline CDR1 is MNHEY and CDR2 SMNVEV (reference sequence). V shed 1 base and J 0 bases; nucleotides not matched to a gene: 8. In DNA form, the CDR3 reads TGTGCCAGCAGTTTATATGGGGCTGCGGGGGGGAGCACAGATACGCAGTATTTT. This translates into CASSLYGAAGGSTDTQYF.

The J gene is TRBJ2-7, the V gene TRBV6-6, with 7 positions matching TRBD2. The CDR3 is 15 residues long. CDR1 and CDR2 (germline): MNHNY, SVGAGI (reference sequence). J gave up 6 bases and V 7 bases, and 15 bases lay outside the gene matches. In DNA form, the CDR3 reads TGTGCCAGCAAAATCCCGGGCGGGGGAAATGGCGAGCAGTACTTC. Its translation: CASKIPGGGNGEQYF.

The count of this clone is one. The rearrangement joins TRBV5-6 to TRBJ1-3, with 7 positions matching TRBD1. In germline, CDR1 is SGHDT, CDR2 YYEEEE. This CDR3 has 15 residues. The ends lost 4 bases at V and 0 bases at J; junction bases unmatched: 4. The CDR3 sequence is CASSTTGDSGNTIYF. As DNA, the CDR3 is TGTGCCAGCAGCACTACAGGGGACTCTGGAAACACCATATATTTT.